One sample yielded the 21 T cell receptor beta chains listed below, sequenced in a study of a mutant IDH1 vaccine in newly diagnosed glioma. Time point denoted: baseline, week 1 (first vaccination visit). As to treatment: pre-vaccination baseline after standard-of-care therapy. Method: immunoSEQ multiplex PCR; TCRdb's copy keeps in-frame clones and lacks some. The sample includes some 87,000 clones, about 82% of them seen just once. This specimen consisted of PBMCs, obtained from a glioma patient treated with radiotherapy, temozolomide or both. The receptors stem from a man between 40 and 49 years old with glioma.

V gene TRBV18 combines with J gene TRBJ1-5; D gene uncertain. V lost 3 bases and J lost 3, with 12 bases in between. The CDR3 length is 15 residues. Germline loops: CDR1 KGHSH, CDR2 LQKENI. Written as DNA, the CDR3 is TGTGCCAGCTCACCTCGCGCAATAGACAATCAGCCCCAGCATTTT. Amino acid sequence: CASSPRAIDNQPQHF.

The V gene is TRBV6-6, the J gene TRBJ2-7, with D maybe TRBD1 (6 bases). The CDR3 is 13 amino acids. V was pared by 7 bases and J by 2 bases, with 12 bases between. Germline CDR1 MNHNY, CDR2 SVGAGI (reference sequence). CDR3 nucleotide sequence: TGTGCCAGCACTGAGGGGACAACCTACGAGCAGTACTTC. Translated: CASTEGTTYEQYF.

The chain recombines TRBV5-6 with TRBJ1-1; D may be TRBD1 (5 bases). Trimming removed 4 bases from V and 1 base from J, with 14 bases in between. This CDR3 region has 15 residues. Germline V gene lookup returns CDR1 SGHDT and CDR2 YYEEEE. Here the CDR3 reads CASSPVGHQNTEAFF. CDR3 DNA: TGTGCCAGCAGCCCCGTCGGACACCAGAACACTGAAGCTTTCTTT.

The gene calls are TRBV9 and TRBJ1-3; D is unresolved. The CDR3 runs 16 residues. The germline V and J ends were trimmed by 1 base and 0 bases, with 11 bases remaining between them. Germline assignment: CDR1 SGDLS and CDR2 YYNGEE. For the CDR3, the DNA is TGTGCCAGCAGCGTAAGGTCCCGGAGCTCTGGAAACACCATATATTTT. Amino acid sequence: CASSVRSRSSGNTIYF.

This clone was seen more than once but under ten times. The chain is built from TRBV29-1 and TRBJ1-1; perhaps TRBD1 as D (5 bases). Trimming took 6 bases from V and 6 from J, leaving 11 bases between them. This CDR3 spans 11 amino acids. The germline CDR1 and CDR2 sequences are SQVTM and ANQGSEA. This CDR3 reads CSVALGAEAFF. DNA of the CDR3: TGCAGCGTCGCCCTAGGGGCTGAAGCTTTCTTT.

The V call is TRBV21-1, the J call TRBJ1-5. TRBV21-1 is listed as a pseudogene. The CDR3 is made up of 16 amino acids. The CDR3 bases are TGTGCCAGCAGCAGATTGGCTGGGGAAGAGGATCAGCCCCAGCATTTT. This translates into CASSRLAGEEDQPQHF.

This chain uses TRBV6-6 with TRBJ2-7; D may be TRBD2 (6 bases). The CDR3 is made up of 12 amino acids. The V and J ends lost 10 bases and 3 bases respectively, with 13 bases between them. The germline gives CDR1 MNHNY, CDR2 SVGAGI (reference sequence). The CDR3 DNA is TGTGCCATCGGGGGACTGCACTACGAGCAGTACTTC. It codes for CAIGGLHYEQYF.

The CDR3 protein is CATTYGRGGTDTQYF. The DNA for the CDR3 is TGTGCCACCACCTACGGGCGGGGGGGCACAGATACGCAGTATTTT. The V gene is TRBV15, the J gene TRBJ2-3, with 8 bases lining up with TRBD2. Germline CDR1 reads LNHNV; CDR2 reads YYDKDF (reference sequence). With 7 bases clipped from V and 1 base from J, the junction kept 7 bases outside the gene matches. The CDR3 runs to 15 residues.

This CDR3 reads CASGFGTGNEQFF. DNA of the CDR3: TGTGCTAGTGGTTTCGGGACAGGGAATGAGCAGTTCTTC. The chain uses TRBV12-5 and TRBJ2-1; TRBD1 matches 9 bases. Per germline, CDR1 LGHNT and CDR2 FRNRAP. The CDR3 runs 13 residues. After removal of 3 bases from V and 7 bases from J, the junction contained 1 base not matched to a gene.

The rearrangement links TRBV12-5 to TRBJ2-7; D possibly corresponds to TRBD2 (5 bases). CDR3 length: 13 residues. Trimming cost V 6 bases and J 2 bases, with 11 bases left between them. Germline V gene lookup returns CDR1 LGHNT and CDR2 FRNRAP. Written as DNA, the CDR3 is TGTGCTAGTGGAGAGGGCACCACCTACGAGCAGTACTTC. Protein sequence: CASGEGTTYEQYF.

The chain links TRBV7-9 to TRBJ2-5; a weak D match, TRBD2 (7 bases). The CDR3 runs to 14 residues. With 5 bases removed from V and 5 bases from J, the gap between germline ends came to 15 bases. Germline CDR1 and CDR2: SEHNR and FQNEAQ (reference sequence). For the CDR3, the DNA is TGTGCCAGCAGCCCCGACGGGGGGCGGGAGACCCAGTACTTC. Protein product: CASSPDGGRETQYF.

This clone was seen a few times. The V call is TRBV29-1, the J call TRBJ2-5, with TRBD1 matching over 8 bases. Germline V gene sequence: CDR1 SQVTM, CDR2 ANQGSEA. The CDR3 sequence is 14 residues long. V gave up 7 bases and J gave up 5 bases; unmatched junction bases: 12. CDR3 coding DNA: TGCAGCGCTAGGACAGGGAGGCTGGGTGAGACCCAGTACTTC. It translates to CSARTGRLGETQYF.

This clone was seen a handful of times. The chain recombines TRBV5-1 with TRBJ1-1; D perhaps matches TRBD1 (5 bases). V was shortened by 2 bases and J by 4 bases, with 15 bases between the two germline ends. This CDR3 is built from 15 residues. Germline V gene data show CDR1 as SGHRS and CDR2 as YFSETQ. CDR3 in DNA: TGCGCCAGCAGCTTCGGAAAGGGGCCGGGCACTGAAGCTTTCTTT. As protein: CASSFGKGPGTEAFF.

The V and J genes are TRBV9 and TRBJ1-1; no definite D call. Looked up from germline, CDR1 is SGDLS and CDR2 is YYNGEE. The CDR3 sequence is 14 residues long. V was clipped by 5 bases and J by 1 base, with 12 bases between them. The CDR3 loop is CASSYSDGNTEAFF. DNA of the CDR3: TGTGCCAGCAGTTACTCGGACGGGAACACTGAAGCTTTCTTT.

The V call is TRBV2, the J call TRBJ1-5; D possibly corresponds to TRBD1 (6 bases). Germline V lookup: CDR1 SNHLY, CDR2 FYNNEI. Trimming cost V 4 bases and J 7 bases, with 8 bases left between them. CDR3 length: 12 residues. Here the CDR3 reads CASSGGGQPQHF. For the CDR3, the DNA is TGTGCCAGCAGTGGAGGGGGACAGCCCCAGCATTTT.

The chain is built from TRBV28 and TRBJ2-1; TRBD1 aligns across 9 bases. Germline loops: CDR1 MDHEN, CDR2 SYDVKM. With 5 bases clipped from V and 0 bases from J, the junction kept 11 bases outside the gene matches. The CDR3 runs to 18 residues. The CDR3 protein is CASSTMGTGILSYNEQFF. Written as DNA, the CDR3 is TGTGCCAGCAGTACTATGGGGACAGGGATTCTCTCCTACAATGAGCAGTTCTTC.

The chain joins TRBV5-6 to TRBJ2-7; TRBD1 aligns across 8 bases. Looked up from germline, CDR1 is SGHDT and CDR2 is YYEEEE. The CDR3 is 15 residues long. V lost 0 bases and J lost 5; bases outside the gene matches: 7. DNA for the CDR3: TGTGCCAGCAGCTTGGGACAGGGGCTAGCCCACGAGCAGTACTTC. Protein product: CASSLGQGLAHEQYF.

The rearrangement joins TRBV5-1 to TRBJ2-3; 11 bases agree with TRBD2. Germline V gives CDR1 SGHRS, CDR2 YFSETQ. The J segment lost 1 base and the V segment lost 0 bases, leaving 16 bases of the junction unmatched. CDR3 length: 21 amino acids. This CDR3 is CASSLAPRTSGHLGGTDTQYF. The CDR3 DNA reads TGCGCCAGCAGCTTGGCCCCCCGGACTAGCGGGCACCTGGGGGGCACAGATACGCAGTATTTT.

This clone was counted between two and nine times. The V call is TRBV5-4, the J call TRBJ1-2; D uncertain. Germline assignment: CDR1 SGHNT and CDR2 YYREEE (reference sequence). The CDR3 length is 13 residues. With 4 bases removed from V and 12 bases from J, the gap between germline ends came to 19 bases. CDR3 sequence: CASSLLDSPLDTF. The CDR3 DNA reads as TGTGCCAGCAGCCTTCTGGACTCCCCTCTGGACACCTTC.

The V and J genes are TRBV6-6 and TRBJ1-1, with D perhaps matching TRBD1 (6 bases). Between the trimmed V and J ends, which lost 6 bases and 7 bases, there was a span of 15 bases. In germline, CDR1 is MNHNY, CDR2 SVGAGI (reference sequence). The CDR3 covers 13 residues. Written as DNA, the CDR3 is TGTGCCAGCAGATTCCGACAGGTCGGTGAAGCTTTCTTT. Its protein product is CASRFRQVGEAFF.

V gene TRBV4-3 combines with J gene TRBJ2-7, with 10 nucleotides matching TRBD2. Germline CDR1 reads LGHNA; CDR2 reads YSLEER. The trim removed 0 bases at V and 4 bases at J, leaving 6 bases unmatched. The CDR3 loop spans 16 amino acids. DNA of the CDR3: TGCGCCAGCAGCCAAGATCTGGCTAGCGGGAGTTACGAGCAGTACTTC. It yields the protein CASSQDLASGSYEQYF.